This T cell receptor (beta chain) originates from a study of spatial heterogeneity in lung cancer. Findings and caveats of the study: Ubiquitous expanded tumor TCRs were seen in blood more at resection than at follow-up.

Comments on this clonotype: What it recognizes is unknown.

From the 5' RACE reads, TCRdb called clonotypes with MiXCR, one entry per CDR3 protein. The sample has tens of thousands of distinct CDR3 sequences, around 11% seen once; the top ten hold over 30%. Germline CDR1 and CDR2: MNHEY and SMNVEV (reference sequence). V shed 6 bases and J 7 bases; nucleotides not matched to a gene: 5. The CDR3 has 13 amino acids. Time point meaning: blood at routine non-recurrence follow-up after resection. Whole RNA from tumor, nontumor lung or frozen PBMC was sequenced unsorted. This specimen consisted of PBMCs, obtained at follow-up. This receptor was taken from a male donor with early-stage non-small cell lung cancer. The V call is TRBV27, the J call TRBJ1-4; 7 bases fit TRBD1. The DNA for the CDR3 is TGTGCCAGCAGCCTACAGGGGAGTGAAAAACTGTTTTTT. This codes for CASSLQGSEKLFF. The full variable domain, rest sourced from reference TRBV27 and TRBJ1-4, is EAQVTQNPRYLITVTGKKLTVTCSQNMNHEYMSWYRQDPGLGLRQIYYSMNVEVTDKGDVPEGYKVSRKEKRNFPLILESPSPNQTSLYFCASSLQGSEKLFFGSGTQLSVL.